These T cell receptor beta chains were read from a single sample in a study of beta chain features in type 1 diabetes. Using immunoSEQ multiplex PCR, the repertoire was profiled, and TCRdb retains in-frame clones only, with some absent. The top ten hold roughly 1.4% of the sample, which has about 200,000 clones, approximately 10% seen once. Sequenced material: central memory CD4+ T cells from blood. Every receptor here comes from a man aged 18 to 35 in good health. Both conserved end residues are part of each CDR3. A D gene is named only where the DNA matches it firmly. Only some rows state a clone size, as once, few, many or a class for expanded clones.

cdr3_length: 14; j_call: TRBJ1-4; clone_size: NA; v_call: TRBV6-1; d_call: NA; cdr3_aa: CASSATSLGEKLFF; cdr3_nt: TGTGCCAGCAGTGCCACAAGTCTCGGCGAAAAACTGTTTTTT
cdr3_length: 15; j_call: TRBJ2-7; clone_size: few; v_call: TRBV18; d_call: TRBD1; cdr3_aa: CASSPGTGEGYEQYF; cdr3_nt: TGTGCCAGCTCACCCGGGACAGGGGAGGGCTACGAGCAGTACTTC
cdr3_length: 14; j_call: TRBJ2-5; clone_size: few; v_call: TRBV7-9; d_call: TRBD1; cdr3_aa: CASSSGTGDETQYF; cdr3_nt: TGTGCCAGCAGCTCCGGGACAGGGGATGAGACCCAGTACTTC
cdr3_length: 15; j_call: TRBJ2-7; clone_size: NA; v_call: TRBV7-2; d_call: NA; cdr3_aa: CASSLVAQGLGEQYF; cdr3_nt: TGTGCCAGCAGCTTAGTTGCCCAGGGCCTCGGCGAGCAGTACTTC
cdr3_length: 16; j_call: TRBJ2-7; clone_size: NA; v_call: TRBV4-2; d_call: TRBD2; cdr3_aa: CASSQDALAGSYEQYF; cdr3_nt: TGTGCCAGCAGCCAAGATGCCCTAGCGGGGTCCTACGAGCAGTACTTC
cdr3_length: 15; j_call: TRBJ2-7; clone_size: few; v_call: TRBV7-9; d_call: TRBD2; cdr3_aa: CASSTGLAGVYEQYF; cdr3_nt: TGTGCCAGCAGCACAGGACTAGCGGGAGTCTACGAGCAGTACTTC
cdr3_length: 14; j_call: TRBJ2-7; clone_size: NA; v_call: TRBV2; d_call: NA; cdr3_aa: CASSWAGGGYEQYF; cdr3_nt: TGTGCCAGCAGTTGGGCAGGGGGGGGCTACGAGCAGTACTTC
cdr3_length: 13; j_call: TRBJ1-5; clone_size: NA; v_call: TRBV7-9; d_call: NA; cdr3_aa: CASSVRGNQPQHF; cdr3_nt: TGTGCCAGCAGCGTCAGAGGCAATCAGCCCCAGCATTTT
cdr3_length: 15; j_call: TRBJ2-3; clone_size: NA; v_call: TRBV7-3; d_call: TRBD2; cdr3_aa: CASSSTGTSGYTQYF; cdr3_nt: TGTGCCAGCAGCTCCACCGGGACTAGCGGATATACGCAGTATTTT
cdr3_length: 14; j_call: TRBJ2-2; clone_size: NA; v_call: TRBV25-1; d_call: NA; cdr3_aa: CASRDVQGSGELFF; cdr3_nt: TGTGCCAGCAGAGATGTCCAGGGAAGCGGGGAGCTGTTTTTT
cdr3_length: 16; j_call: TRBJ2-3; clone_size: NA; v_call: TRBV7-2; d_call: NA; cdr3_aa: CASSLVWAGGTDTQYF; cdr3_nt: TGTGCCAGCAGCTTAGTTTGGGCCGGGGGCACAGATACGCAGTATTTT
cdr3_length: 14; j_call: TRBJ2-3; clone_size: NA; v_call: TRBV30; d_call: TRBD2; cdr3_aa: CAWAPRTRTDTQYF; cdr3_nt: TGTGCCTGGGCCCCCAGGACTAGGACAGATACGCAGTATTTT
cdr3_length: 12; j_call: TRBJ2-1; clone_size: few; v_call: TRBV5-6; d_call: NA; cdr3_aa: CASSLRRYEQFF; cdr3_nt: TGTGCCAGCAGCCTCCGCCGCTATGAGCAGTTCTTC
cdr3_length: 16; j_call: TRBJ2-7; clone_size: few; v_call: TRBV5-4; d_call: TRBD1; cdr3_aa: CASSTDRTGVRYEQYF; cdr3_nt: TGTGCCAGCAGCACCGACCGGACAGGGGTACGCTACGAGCAGTACTTC
cdr3_length: 12; j_call: TRBJ2-1; clone_size: many; v_call: TRBV28; d_call: NA; cdr3_aa: CASNSYYNEQFF; cdr3_nt: TGTGCCAGCAACTCATACTACAATGAGCAGTTCTTC
cdr3_length: 16; j_call: TRBJ2-1; clone_size: NA; v_call: TRBV5-1; d_call: TRBD2; cdr3_aa: CASSYLAGGSYNEQFF; cdr3_nt: TGCGCCAGCAGCTACCTAGCGGGTGGGTCCTACAATGAGCAGTTCTTC
cdr3_length: 17; j_call: TRBJ2-3; clone_size: few; v_call: TRBV4-3; d_call: TRBD2; cdr3_aa: CASSLLEGAGGTDTQYF; cdr3_nt: TGCGCCAGCAGCCTCCTGGAGGGAGCGGGAGGAACAGATACGCAGTATTTT
cdr3_length: 14; j_call: TRBJ2-5; clone_size: NA; v_call: TRBV30; d_call: NA; cdr3_aa: CAWSVRGLLATQYF; cdr3_nt: TGTGCCTGGAGTGTACGAGGACTACTGGCGACCCAGTACTTC
cdr3_length: 13; j_call: TRBJ1-3; clone_size: NA; v_call: TRBV18; d_call: NA; cdr3_aa: CASSPTDGNTIYF; cdr3_nt: TGTGCCAGCTCACCAACTGACGGAAACACCATATATTTT
cdr3_length: 11; j_call: TRBJ2-7; clone_size: few; v_call: TRBV7-9; d_call: NA; cdr3_aa: CASSPYNEQYF; cdr3_nt: TGTGCCAGCAGCCCTTATAACGAGCAGTACTTC
cdr3_length: 13; j_call: TRBJ2-1; clone_size: NA; v_call: TRBV4-3; d_call: NA; cdr3_aa: CASSQPTYNEQFF; cdr3_nt: TGCGCCAGCAGCCAACCTACGTACAATGAGCAGTTCTTC
cdr3_length: 15; j_call: TRBJ1-6; clone_size: few; v_call: TRBV30; d_call: TRBD1; cdr3_aa: CAWSRLGTGGSPLHF; cdr3_nt: TGTGCCTGGAGTCGACTCGGGACAGGGGGCTCACCCCTCCACTTT
cdr3_length: 15; j_call: TRBJ2-7; clone_size: NA; v_call: TRBV7-2; d_call: TRBD1; cdr3_aa: CASSRAGTAPSEQYF; cdr3_nt: TGTGCCAGCAGCCGAGCCGGGACAGCCCCTAGTGAGCAGTACTTC
cdr3_length: 17; j_call: TRBJ2-5; clone_size: few; v_call: TRBV7-2; d_call: NA; cdr3_aa: CASSLNQLGLIQETQYF; cdr3_nt: TGTGCCAGCAGCTTAAACCAACTGGGACTGATACAAGAGACCCAGTACTTC
cdr3_length: 14; j_call: TRBJ1-5; clone_size: few; v_call: TRBV6-1; d_call: NA; cdr3_aa: CASRGSGGNQPQHF; cdr3_nt: TGTGCCAGCCGGGGATCGGGGGGTAATCAGCCCCAGCATTTT
cdr3_length: 13; j_call: TRBJ2-5; clone_size: many; v_call: TRBV7-2; d_call: TRBD1; cdr3_aa: CASSSTGERTQYF; cdr3_nt: TGTGCCAGCAGCTCCACAGGGGAGCGGACCCAGTACTTC
cdr3_length: 14; j_call: TRBJ1-2; clone_size: NA; v_call: TRBV4-3; d_call: NA; cdr3_aa: CASSQKQKTYGYTF; cdr3_nt: TGCGCCAGCAGCCAAAAACAGAAGACCTATGGCTACACCTTC
cdr3_length: 15; j_call: TRBJ2-1; clone_size: NA; v_call: TRBV7-9; d_call: TRBD2; cdr3_aa: CASSPTSGRASEQFF; cdr3_nt: TGTGCCAGCAGCCCTACTAGCGGGAGGGCAAGCGAGCAGTTCTTC
cdr3_length: 14; j_call: TRBJ2-7; clone_size: many; v_call: TRBV18; d_call: NA; cdr3_aa: CASSPRLEAEEQYF; cdr3_nt: TGTGCCAGCTCACCCCGGCTGGAGGCTGAAGAGCAGTACTTC
cdr3_length: 13; j_call: TRBJ2-2; clone_size: many; v_call: TRBV30; d_call: NA; cdr3_aa: CAWRTDFTGELFF; cdr3_nt: TGTGCCTGGAGAACAGACTTCACCGGGGAGCTGTTTTTT
cdr3_length: 15; j_call: TRBJ2-3; clone_size: NA; v_call: TRBV30; d_call: TRBD1; cdr3_aa: CAWKRDRGFADTQYF; cdr3_nt: TGTGCCTGGAAAAGGGACAGGGGGTTTGCAGATACGCAGTATTTT
cdr3_length: 14; j_call: TRBJ2-3; clone_size: NA; v_call: TRBV28; d_call: NA; cdr3_aa: CASTGPPATDTQYF; cdr3_nt: TGTGCCAGCACAGGCCCCCCGGCCACAGATACGCAGTATTTT
cdr3_length: 15; j_call: TRBJ2-1; clone_size: NA; v_call: TRBV27; d_call: NA; cdr3_aa: CASSGDTSGYNEQFF; cdr3_nt: TGTGCCAGCAGTGGGGACACCTCGGGCTACAATGAGCAGTTCTTC
cdr3_length: 14; j_call: TRBJ2-3; clone_size: many; v_call: TRBV7-9; d_call: NA; cdr3_aa: CASSLQRVTDTQYF; cdr3_nt: TGTGCCAGCAGCCTACAGCGGGTCACAGATACGCAGTATTTT
cdr3_length: 12; j_call: TRBJ1-6; clone_size: few; v_call: TRBV30; d_call: NA; cdr3_aa: CAWSGPNSPLHF; cdr3_nt: TGTGCCTGGAGCGGACCAAATTCACCCCTCCACTTT
cdr3_length: 13; j_call: TRBJ1-5; clone_size: NA; v_call: TRBV6-5; d_call: NA; cdr3_aa: CASSYSSREPQHF; cdr3_nt: TGTGCCAGCAGTTACTCCTCCAGGGAGCCCCAGCATTTT
cdr3_length: 15; j_call: TRBJ2-6; clone_size: few; v_call: TRBV7-9; d_call: NA; cdr3_aa: CASSARSTGANVLTF; cdr3_nt: TGTGCCAGCAGCGCCCGGAGTACTGGGGCCAACGTCCTGACTTTC
cdr3_length: 14; j_call: TRBJ2-7; clone_size: few; v_call: TRBV7-6; d_call: TRBD2; cdr3_aa: CASSVGGSSYEQYF; cdr3_nt: TGTGCCAGCAGCGTCGGCGGGAGCTCCTACGAGCAGTACTTC
cdr3_length: 13; j_call: TRBJ1-1; clone_size: NA; v_call: TRBV29-1; d_call: NA; cdr3_aa: CSGVQGSLAEAFF; cdr3_nt: TGCAGCGGAGTACAGGGTTCTTTGGCTGAAGCTTTCTTT
cdr3_length: 12; j_call: TRBJ1-4; clone_size: NA; v_call: TRBV2; d_call: NA; cdr3_aa: CASTYTGEKLFF; cdr3_nt: TGTGCCAGCACGTACACAGGGGAAAAACTGTTTTTT